Listed below are T cell receptor beta chains from one sample, sequenced in a study of blood T cell repertoires in COVID-19. Some clones are missing from TCRdb's copy, which holds only in-frame ones; the method was immunoSEQ multiplex PCR. This table holds fewer than 500,000 clones, roughly nine tenths found once. The sequenced sample consisted of PBMCs or T cells enriched from blood (not recorded which). The receptors shown here come from a man aged 25-40 years who had recovered from COVID-19. CDR3s include the opening cysteine and the closing phenylalanine or tryptophan. Each record gives: V gene, D gene, J gene, clone size, CDR3 DNA, CDR3 protein. A D gene is named only where the DNA matches it firmly. Only some rows state a clone size, as once, few, many or a class for expanded clones.

>TRBV28|TRBD2|TRBJ2-7|once
TGTGCCAGCAGAGCACACTGGGGGGGCTCCTACGAGCAGTACTTC
CASRAHWGGSYEQYF
>TRBV28|-|TRBJ1-3|-
TGTGCCACCCAGGACACGACTGGAAACACCATATATTTT
CATQDTTGNTIYF
>TRBV5-1|TRBD2|TRBJ2-3|-
TGCGCCAGCAGCGACGGGACTAGCGGGAGGTCAGATACGCAGTATTTT
CASSDGTSGRSDTQYF
>TRBV29-1|TRBD2|TRBJ2-5|-
TGCAGCGTTGAGACGGGAGGGCCAGAGACCCAGTACTTC
CSVETGGPETQYF
>TRBV27|TRBD1|TRBJ2-7|few
TGTGCCAGCAGGAGATCGGACAGGGCCTACGAGCAGTACTTC
CASRRSDRAYEQYF
>TRBV29-1|-|TRBJ2-3|-
TGCAGCGCCGGCCCCCGGGATACGCAGTATTTT
CSAGPRDTQYF
>TRBV28|-|TRBJ2-7|once
TGTGCCAGCAGCCTAGGATCCTACGAGCAGTACTTC
CASSLGSYEQYF
>TRBV10-1|-|TRBJ2-1|-
TGCGCCAGCAGTGAAGGCGGTTACAATGAGCAGTTCTTC
CASSEGGYNEQFF
>TRBV4-1|TRBD1|TRBJ1-6|-
TGCGCCAGCACCCCGATAGACAGGGAGAATTCACCCCTCCACTTT
CASTPIDRENSPLHF
>TRBV29-1|-|TRBJ1-2|once
TGCAGCGTTGAAACTAGTGGCTTCTATGGCTACACCTTC
CSVETSGFYGYTF
>TRBV6-1|TRBD1|TRBJ2-1|-
TGTGCCAGCAGTGAAGCGGACAGGGGGCGATATGAGCAGTTCTTC
CASSEADRGRYEQFF
>TRBV25-1|TRBD1|TRBJ1-5|-
TGTGCCACCGGGACAGGGGGCAACAATCAGCCCCAGCATTTT
CATGTGGNNQPQHF
>TRBV4-1|-|TRBJ2-5|-
TGCGCCAGCAGCCAAGTACTCAGGGAGACCCAGTACTTC
CASSQVLRETQYF
>TRBV5-6|TRBD1|TRBJ1-2|-
TGTGCCAGCACCAAAACAGGACAGGGAGTAGGCTATGGCTACACCTTC
CASTKTGQGVGYGYTF
>TRBV7-9|TRBD2|TRBJ2-1|-
TGTGCCAGCAGCTTAGCCGGACTAGCGGGAGACAATGAGCAGTTCTTC
CASSLAGLAGDNEQFF
>TRBV7-3|TRBD1|TRBJ1-1|-
TGTGCCAGCAGCCAGGGGGGTGAAGGTAAAGCTTTCTTT
CASSQGGEGKAFF
>TRBV18|-|TRBJ2-2|-
TGTGCCAGCTCACCACAGGCAAGCGAGGCGGGCGGGGAGCTGTTTTTT
CASSPQASEAGGELFF
>TRBV5-1|TRBD1|TRBJ2-1|-
TGCGCCAGCAGCACGACTCCGGGACAGGGAGGCTATGAGCAGTTCTTC
CASSTTPGQGGYEQFF
>TRBV30|TRBD2|TRBJ2-2|-
TGTGCCTGGAGTGGTCGGTTAGCGGGAGCCGGGGAGCTGTTTTTT
CAWSGRLAGAGELFF
>TRBV28|-|TRBJ2-1|-
TGTGCCTCCTGGACACCAGCCCGCCATGAGCAGTTCTTC
CASWTPARHEQFF
>TRBV28|-|TRBJ2-7|-
TGTGCCAGCAGTTTTCCCACAGGGTTAGATTTCTTC
CASSFPTGLDFF
>TRBV18|-|TRBJ2-7|-
TGTGCCAGCTCACCCGGGATTAAGTCCCCCTACGAGCAGTACTTC
CASSPGIKSPYEQYF
>TRBV24-1|TRBD1|TRBJ2-5|-
TGTGCCACCTCACCGGGACAGGGGGCTGGCGAGACCCAGTACTTC
CATSPGQGAGETQYF
>TRBV7-3|-|TRBJ2-5|once
TGTGCCAGCAGCTTACTGGAGGGAGAGACCCAGTACTTC
CASSLLEGETQYF
>TRBV5-1|TRBD1|TRBJ1-1|-
TGCGCCAGCAGCGGGATGACAGGGGGGCAGGGTGAAGCTTTCTTT
CASSGMTGGQGEAFF
>TRBV27|-|TRBJ2-7|-
TGTGCCAGCAGTTCGGCGGGGGCGGGAGCTTTGTACGAGCAGTACTTC
CASSSAGAGALYEQYF
>TRBV10-3|TRBD1|TRBJ1-5|-
TGTGCCATCAGTGAGTCAGGACAGGGCAATCAGCCCCAGCATTTT
CAISESGQGNQPQHF
>TRBV18|-|TRBJ2-6|-
TGTGCCAGCTCACCACGTGAACAGTACTCTGGGGCCAACGTCCTGACTTTC
CASSPREQYSGANVLTF
>TRBV28|TRBD2|TRBJ2-1|-
TGTGCCAGCAGGCCAGGGACTAGCGCAAATAAGGGTCCCTACAATGAGCAGTTCTTC
CASRPGTSANKGPYNEQFF
>TRBV25-1|-|TRBJ2-3|-
TGTGCCAGCGCCAGGGAGGAAAGTATAGATACGCAGTATTTT
CASAREESIDTQYF
>TRBV2|TRBD2|TRBJ2-7|-
TGTGCCAGCAGTGAATGGACTAGCGGGAGTGGCGAGCAGTACTTC
CASSEWTSGSGEQYF
>TRBV20-1|-|TRBJ2-1|-
TGCAGTGCCGTCTCCAATGAGCAGTTCTTC
CSAVSNEQFF
>TRBV21-1|-|TRBJ1-5|-
TGTGCCAGCAGCAATTTCTGGGACAGGGACAATCAGCCCCAGCATTTT
CASSNFWDRDNQPQHF
>TRBV7-2|TRBD1|TRBJ2-7|-
TGTGCCAGCACCATTTCGGGACAGGGGTTCTACGAGCAGTACTTC
CASTISGQGFYEQYF
>TRBV15|TRBD1|TRBJ2-3|once
TGTGCCACCAGCAATCACCGAGGGACAGCTAGCACAGATACGCAGTATTTT
CATSNHRGTASTDTQYF
>TRBV5-5|-|TRBJ1-1|-
TGTGCCAGCAGGTCGACTTTGGGGGCAGCTGAAGCTTTCTTT
CASRSTLGAAEAFF
>TRBV5-5|-|TRBJ2-5|-
TGTGCCAGCAGCTTGTATAGGGGAACAGTGGAGACCCAGTACTTC
CASSLYRGTVETQYF
>TRBV28|TRBD1|TRBJ1-3|once
TGTGCCAGCACCACAGGGGGCGCGGGAAACACCATATATTTT
CASTTGGAGNTIYF
>TRBV19|-|TRBJ1-1|-
TGTGCCAGTAGTATAGGGAGAGGCAACACTGAAGCTTTCTTT
CASSIGRGNTEAFF
>TRBV5-6|-|TRBJ1-5|few
TGTGCCAGCAGCCTGGCTGGCAATCAGCCCCAGCATTTT
CASSLAGNQPQHF
>TRBV21-1|-|TRBJ2-4|few
TGTGCCAGCAGTCTTACTAGCGGGAGCGGGAACATTCAGTACTTC
CASSLTSGSGNIQYF
>TRBV30|TRBD1|TRBJ2-2|-
TGTGCCTGGAGGGTTGACAGGGTTTACACCGGGGAGCTGTTTTTT
CAWRVDRVYTGELFF
>TRBV30|-|TRBJ2-5|-
TGTGCCTGGAGTGTACAGACGGGGGAGACCCAGTACTTC
CAWSVQTGETQYF
>TRBV20-1|-|TRBJ1-1|once
TGCAGTGCCCCAGAGAACACTGAAGCTTTCTTT
CSAPENTEAFF
>TRBV5-4|TRBD1|TRBJ2-1|-
TGTGCCAGCAGCTTGTCACCGGACAGGGGTTTGGGCAATGAGCAGTTCTTC
CASSLSPDRGLGNEQFF